Listed below are T cell receptor beta chains from one sample, sequenced in a study of cytomegalovirus exposure and HLA in healthy donors. The repertoire was sequenced with immunoSEQ multiplex PCR; TCRdb's copy has only in-frame clones and lacks some. The repertoire holds some 200,000 clones, with around four fifths as singletons. The material sequenced was PBMCs. The receptors derive from a woman aged 55 to 70 in good health and CMV-seropositive. CDR3s include the opening cysteine and the closing phenylalanine or tryptophan. D genes are given only for firm matches. Clone size appears in some rows only: once, few, many, or a class for an expanded clone.

cdr3_aa cdr3_nt v_call clone_size d_call j_call
CATSRGQGARETQYF TGTGCCACCAGCAGAGGACAGGGGGCACGGGAGACCCAGTACTTC TRBV15 - TRBD1 TRBJ2-5
CSASVPDEQFF TGCAGTGCTAGCGTGCCGGATGAGCAGTTCTTC TRBV20-1 few - TRBJ2-1
CASSEWQTEAFF TGCGCCAGCAGTGAGTGGCAGACTGAAGCTTTCTTT TRBV10-2 - - TRBJ1-1
CASSSLPGLAGAYEQYF TGCGCCAGCAGCTCCCTCCCGGGACTAGCGGGGGCCTACGAGCAGTACTTC TRBV5-1 - TRBD2 TRBJ2-7
CASSAPGLDPGELFF TGTGCCAGCAGCGCACCGGGACTAGATCCCGGGGAGCTGTTTTTT TRBV5-4 - TRBD2 TRBJ2-2
CASSFTVLQETQYF TGTGCCAGCAGCTTTACTGTACTCCAAGAGACCCAGTACTTC TRBV5-5 - - TRBJ2-5
CASSLSLTTPYEQYF TGTGCCAGCAGTTTATCGCTGACAACCCCGTACGAGCAGTACTTC TRBV27 - - TRBJ2-7
CASNRDFDSPLHF TGTGCCAGCAACCGGGACTTCGACTCACCCCTCCACTTT TRBV6-5 - - TRBJ1-6
CASSAYSEQYF TGTGCCAGCAGTGCCTACTCCGAGCAGTACTTC TRBV2 - - TRBJ2-7
CASSPRASRDTEAFF TGCGCCAGCAGCCCCCGGGCCTCGAGGGACACTGAAGCTTTCTTT TRBV5-1 - - TRBJ1-1
CASSSPLADQETQYF TGCGCCAGCAGCTCCCCCCTAGCGGACCAAGAGACCCAGTACTTC TRBV5-1 - TRBD2 TRBJ2-5
CASSPGGNYGYTF TGTGCCAGCTCACCCGGGGGTAACTATGGCTACACCTTC TRBV18 - - TRBJ1-2
CSVGATSFDTQYF TGCAGCGTGGGAGCGACTAGTTTCGATACGCAGTATTTT TRBV29-1 - - TRBJ2-3
CATLPGVAYNEQFF TGTGCCACCCTTCCGGGAGTAGCGTACAATGAGCAGTTCTTC TRBV2 few - TRBJ2-1
CASSLGGGRVHEQYF TGCGCCAGCAGCTTGGGGGGGGGCAGGGTCCACGAGCAGTACTTC TRBV5-1 - - TRBJ2-7
CASTNTGGNTEAFF TGCGCCAGCACCAACACAGGGGGGAACACTGAAGCTTTCTTT TRBV10-2 - TRBD1 TRBJ1-1
CASSLDRAARWNQPQHF TGCGCCAGCAGTCTAGACAGGGCTGCAAGGTGGAATCAGCCCCAGCATTTT TRBV23-1 - TRBD1 TRBJ1-5
CASSQGTGGLGETQYF TGCGCCAGCAGCCAGGGGACGGGGGGGCTCGGGGAGACCCAGTACTTC TRBV4-3 - TRBD2 TRBJ2-5
CAISTEGYGYTF TGTGCCATCAGTACGGAGGGCTATGGCTACACCTTC TRBV10-3 - - TRBJ1-2
CASSEQGRDTQYF TGTGCCAGCAGCGAACAGGGGAGGGATACGCAGTATTTT TRBV7-3 - - TRBJ2-3
CASRYSGQFNQPQHF TGTGCCAGCAGGTACTCGGGACAGTTCAATCAGCCCCAGCATTTT TRBV2 - TRBD1 TRBJ1-5
CASSFLAGTSRETQYF TGTGCCAGCAGCTTTCTTGCCGGGACTAGCAGAGAGACCCAGTACTTC TRBV7-2 - TRBD2 TRBJ2-5